The 4 T cell receptor beta chains reported below all come from one sample, sequenced in a study of human T cells and chemical hapten exposure. Time point of the sample: healthy volunteer bleed at 2 weeks. Total RNA came from unfractionated whole blood. MiXCR, applied by TCRdb to the RACE reads, yields one record per CDR3 protein. Of around 130,000 distinct CDR3 sequences in the sample, 9% to 10% were seen once. Source material: whole blood. The receptors come from a male donor in good health. Some clones in this sample may be carry-over from other donors' samples.

In this sample, this clonotype turned up a few times. This chain connects TRBV5-1 to TRBJ2-7; TRBD1 aligns across 9 bases. This CDR3 comprises 16 residues. Trimming at V came to 0 bases and at J to 4 bases, leaving 8 bases not matched to a gene. Germline-derived CDR1 and CDR2 are SGHRS and YFSETQ. In nucleotides, the CDR3 is TGCGCCAGCAGCTTGGGAAGGACAGGGGAGACTTACGAGCAGTACTTC. It translates to CASSLGRTGETYEQYF.

This clonotype was picked up a small number of times. The chain carries TRBV11-2 and TRBJ2-1; D gene uncertain. CDR1 and CDR2 (germline): SGHAT, FQNNGV. V was clipped by 4 bases and J by 10 bases, with 14 bases between them. The CDR3 extends over 13 amino acids. The CDR3 loop reads CASSYGKPGEQFF. The CDR3 region has the DNA TGTGCCAGCAGCTATGGGAAGCCTGGGGAGCAGTTCTTC.

The sample holds a few counts of this clonotype. The chain joins TRBV5-1 to TRBJ2-1; D possibly matches TRBD1 or TRBD2 (5 bases each). This CDR3 has 16 amino acids. The germline V gene encodes CDR1 SGHRS and CDR2 YFSETQ. Trimming shortened V by 4 bases and J by 10 bases, and 24 bases separated the two germline ends. The CDR3 region has the DNA TGCGCCAGCAGCCGGACTTCTCCGGGACGGGGAAACGAGCAGTTCTTC. Its translation is CASSRTSPGRGNEQFF. Full variable domain (remainder filled in from reference TRBV5-1 and TRBJ2-1): KAGVTQTPRYLIKTRGQQVTLSCSPISGHRSVSWYQQTPGQGLQFLFEYFSETQRNKGNFPGRFSGRQFSNSRSEMNVSTLELGDSALYLCASSRTSPGRGNEQFFGPGTRLTVL.

This clonotype has more than one count but fewer than ten. The chain is built from TRBV12-3 or TRBV12-4 and TRBJ2-2; D is ambiguous. Trimming shortened V by 4 bases and J by 6 bases, and 12 bases separated the two germline ends. This CDR3 is built from 14 residues. The CDR3 coding sequence is TGTGCCAGCAGTTCGAGAGGTTTTTCCGGGGAGCTGTTTTTT. This gives the protein CASSSRGFSGELFF.